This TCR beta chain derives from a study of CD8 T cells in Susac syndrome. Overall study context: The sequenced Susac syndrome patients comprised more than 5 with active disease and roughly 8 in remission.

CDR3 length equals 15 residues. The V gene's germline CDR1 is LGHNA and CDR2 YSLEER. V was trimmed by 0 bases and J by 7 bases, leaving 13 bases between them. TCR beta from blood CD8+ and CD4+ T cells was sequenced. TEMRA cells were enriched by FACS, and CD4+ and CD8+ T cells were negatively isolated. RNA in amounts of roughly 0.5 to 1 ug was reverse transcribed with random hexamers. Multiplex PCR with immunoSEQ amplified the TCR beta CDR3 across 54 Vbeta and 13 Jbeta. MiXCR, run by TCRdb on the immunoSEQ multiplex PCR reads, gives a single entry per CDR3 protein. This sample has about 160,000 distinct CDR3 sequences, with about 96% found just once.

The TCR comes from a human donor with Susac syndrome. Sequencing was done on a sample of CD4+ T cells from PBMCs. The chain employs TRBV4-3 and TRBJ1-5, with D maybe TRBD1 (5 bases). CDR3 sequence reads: CASSQDRGDYQPQHF. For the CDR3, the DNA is TGCGCCAGCAGCCAAGATCGGGGGGACTACCAGCCCCAGCATTTT.